This entry lists 6 T cell receptor beta chains sequenced from one sample in a study of cytomegalovirus exposure and HLA in healthy donors. PCR was performed using 60 Vbeta and 13 Jbeta primers. Sequenced by immunoSEQ multiplex PCR; TCRdb stores in-frame clones only, minus some. The sample shows 120,000 or so clones, around four fifths of them seen only once. The sequencing sample was made of PBMCs. These receptors were obtained from a woman in her thirties or forties in good health and CMV-seronegative.

The rearrangement links TRBV5-4 to TRBJ2-5; tentative D call: TRBD1 (5 bases). Between the trimmed V and J ends, which lost 2 bases and 0 bases, there was a span of 17 bases. Looked up from germline, CDR1 is SGHNT and CDR2 is YYREEE (reference sequence). The CDR3 is made up of 17 amino acids. The CDR3 sequence is CASSFSLSDKDQETQYF. CDR3 nucleotides: TGTGCCAGCAGCTTCTCGCTGTCGGACAAAGACCAAGAGACCCAGTACTTC.

The CDR3 DNA reads as TGTGCCAGCAGTGCGGGTCGTGGGAACTATGGCTACACCTTC. It is translated as CASSAGRGNYGYTF. The chain is built from TRBV2 and TRBJ1-2; D unclear. This CDR3 comprises 14 residues. Trimming stripped 4 bases from V and 2 bases from J, with 11 bases between. CDR1 SNHLY and CDR2 FYNNEI come from the germline V gene.

The chain recombines TRBV6-6 with TRBJ2-7; 9 bases map to TRBD1. J lost 6 bases, V lost 6 bases, and 9 bases had no gene match. Germline V gene lookup returns CDR1 MNHNY and CDR2 SVGAGI (reference sequence). The CDR3 contains 14 residues. The DNA for the CDR3 is TGTGCCAGCAGAACCCTACAGGGGGCGCTCGAGCAGTACTTC. Translating gives CASRTLQGALEQYF.

This clone was seen a few times. This chain uses TRBV19 with TRBJ2-2; 12 bases fit TRBD2. Trimming took 5 bases from V and 7 from J; bases not matched to a gene: 11. The CDR3 has 17 amino acids. Germline V lookup: CDR1 LNHDA, CDR2 SQIVND (reference sequence). CDR3 bases: TGTGCCAGTAGTCCTGGAAGGACTAGCGGGGAGGGCGGGGAGCTGTTTTTT. As protein: CASSPGRTSGEGGELFF. Filled out from reference TRBV19 and TRBJ2-2, the complete variable domain reads DGGITQSPKYLFRKEGQNVTLSCEQNLNHDAMYWYRQDPGQGLRLIYYSQIVNDFQKGDIAEGYSVSREKKESFPLTVTSAQKNPTAFYLCASSPGRTSGEGGELFFGEGSRLTVL.

This clone was found a few times. V is TRBV7-2 and J is TRBJ1-2; possible D gene TRBD1, 5 bases. Looked up from germline, CDR1 is SGHTA and CDR2 is FQGNSA. The V end lost 3 bases, the J end lost 3 bases, and 11 bases lay between the germline ends. This CDR3 has 14 residues. CDR3 sequence: CASSFPQGHYGYTF. The CDR3 coding sequence is TGTGCCAGCAGCTTTCCCCAGGGTCACTATGGCTACACCTTC.

The rearrangement links TRBV5-6 to TRBJ2-1; 10 nucleotides align to TRBD2. Losses at the gene ends were 2 bases for V and 5 bases for J; bases not matched to a gene: 10. The length of the CDR3 is 17 residues. The germline V gene has CDR1 SGHDT and CDR2 YYEEEE. Here the CDR3 reads CASSLVTSGAGDNEQFF. In DNA form, the CDR3 reads TGTGCCAGCAGCTTAGTTACTAGCGGGGCGGGAGACAATGAGCAGTTCTTC.